Listed below are T cell receptor beta chains from one sample, sequenced in a study of cytomegalovirus exposure and HLA in healthy donors. The assay was immunoSEQ multiplex PCR, and TCRdb's table has in-frame clones only and misses some. Counted here are about 40,000 clones, 50% occurring once; the ten biggest clones make up about an eighth. What was sequenced was PBMCs. These receptors all stem from a human donor in good health. The CDR3 runs from the conserved cysteine through the conserved F or W. A D gene is named only where the DNA matches it firmly. Not every row has a clone size; where given, it reads once, few, many or a size class.

cdr3_aa cdr3_nt cdr3_length j_call clone_size v_call d_call
CASSQGAGNQPQHF TGTGCCAGCAGCCAAGGGGCAGGCAATCAGCCCCAGCATTTT 14 TRBJ1-5 - TRBV4-2 -
CASSLRGGSSTDTQYF TGTGCCAGCAGCTTACGGGGTGGATCTAGCACAGATACGCAGTATTTT 16 TRBJ2-3 - TRBV7-9 -
CASRFSGTDYGYTF TGTGCCAGTAGATTCTCCGGGACAGACTATGGCTACACCTTC 14 TRBJ1-2 - TRBV19 TRBD1
CSEARLYGYTF TGCAGTGAGGCCAGGCTCTATGGCTACACCTTC 11 TRBJ1-2 few TRBV20-1 -
CASSPILTGPSGANVLTF TGTGCCAGCTCACCAATTCTGACAGGTCCCTCTGGGGCCAACGTCCTGACTTTC 18 TRBJ2-6 - TRBV18 -
CASSLVGTNTEAFF TGTGCCAGCAGCTTGGTCGGTACTAACACTGAAGCTTTCTTT 14 TRBJ1-1 few TRBV5-4 -
CASSSTGQSYEQYF TGTGCCAGCAGTTCAACGGGACAGTCCTACGAGCAGTACTTC 14 TRBJ2-7 - TRBV6-5 TRBD1
CASSPSRQTEAFF TGTGCCAGCAGCCCCTCCCGACAGACTGAAGCTTTCTTT 13 TRBJ1-1 few TRBV6-1 -
CASIRQVPSEAFF TGTGCCAGCATACGACAGGTACCCTCCGAAGCTTTCTTT 13 TRBJ1-1 - TRBV28 -
CASSIRDSSYEQYF TGTGCCAGCTCAATCCGGGACAGCAGCTACGAGCAGTACTTC 14 TRBJ2-7 few TRBV18 TRBD1
CASSFNPLAGYNEQFF TGTGCCAGCAGTTTTAATCCCCTAGCGGGCTACAATGAGCAGTTCTTC 16 TRBJ2-1 - TRBV27 TRBD2
CASSFLTSLDTQYF TGTGCCAGCAGTTTCCTGACTAGTTTAGATACGCAGTATTTT 14 TRBJ2-3 - TRBV27 -
CASSLTSGGETQYF TGTGCCAGCAGCTTAACGAGCGGGGGAGAGACCCAGTACTTC 14 TRBJ2-5 - TRBV7-3 TRBD2
CASSLAGLAGTGEQYF TGTGCCAGCAGCTTGGCGGGACTAGCGGGGACGGGCGAGCAGTACTTC 16 TRBJ2-7 - TRBV5-4 TRBD2
CASSLGQETQYF TGTGCCAGCAGCTTAGGACAGGAGACCCAGTACTTC 12 TRBJ2-5 few TRBV5-4 -
CASRPQGLGTDTQYF TGTGCCAGCAGACCACAGGGGTTAGGCACAGATACGCAGTATTTT 15 TRBJ2-3 - TRBV9 TRBD1
CASSRDIGELFF TGTGCCAGCAGCCGGGACATCGGGGAGCTGTTTTTT 12 TRBJ2-2 few TRBV7-9 -
CASSLVGSGRYNEQFF TGTGCCAGCAGCTTAGTAGGTAGCGGACGGTACAATGAGCAGTTCTTC 16 TRBJ2-1 - TRBV7-8 -
CASRREQGGNQPQHF TGTGCCAGCAGGCGTGAGCAGGGGGGCAATCAGCCCCAGCATTTT 15 TRBJ1-5 - TRBV2 TRBD1
CAISESNIYRAGYTF TGTGCCATCAGTGAGTCGAATATATACAGGGCGGGCTACACCTTC 15 TRBJ1-2 - TRBV10-3 -
CASRISGNTEAFF TGTGCCAGCAGGATCTCAGGGAACACTGAAGCTTTCTTT 13 TRBJ1-1 - TRBV7-8 -
CASRVAGELTNEQFF TGTGCCAGCAGGGTGGCCGGGGAGTTGACCAATGAGCAGTTCTTC 15 TRBJ2-1 many TRBV28 -
CASRPNTGNTEAFF TGTGCCAGCAGACCTAATACAGGGAACACTGAAGCTTTCTTT 14 TRBJ1-1 few TRBV6-6 -
CASSRNLAVEGEQYF TGTGCCAGCAGCCGCAATCTAGCGGTTGAGGGGGAGCAGTACTTC 15 TRBJ2-7 - TRBV13 TRBD2
CASSEISARGDTEAFF TGTGCCAGCAGTGAAATTTCGGCCAGGGGCGACACTGAAGCTTTCTTT 16 TRBJ1-1 few TRBV2 -
CASSEARGFDEKLFF TGTGCCAGCAGTGAAGCGCGGGGATTCGATGAAAAACTGTTTTTT 15 TRBJ1-4 few TRBV6-1 -
CASSLNAGTGASEQYF TGTGCCAGCTCCCTTAACGCCGGGACAGGGGCTTCCGAGCAGTACTTC 16 TRBJ2-7 - TRBV18 TRBD1
CASSLARRRQGANYGYTF TGTGCCAGCAGCTTAGCGAGGAGAAGGCAGGGTGCTAACTATGGCTACACCTTC 18 TRBJ1-2 - TRBV7-8 -
CAWSRKGRGEKLFF TGTGCCTGGAGTCGGAAGGGGCGGGGTGAAAAACTGTTTTTT 14 TRBJ1-4 - TRBV30 -
CASRIGETQYF TGTGCCAGTCGTATCGGGGAGACCCAGTACTTC 11 TRBJ2-5 - TRBV19 -
CASSLVAGRETQYF TGTGCCAGCAGCTTAGTTGCAGGGCGAGAGACCCAGTACTTC 14 TRBJ2-5 few TRBV7-3 -
CASSSGQGLYGYTF TGTGCCAGCAGCTCCGGACAGGGCCTTTATGGCTACACCTTC 14 TRBJ1-2 few TRBV7-8 TRBD1
CASSQGRNTEAFF TGTGCCAGCAGTCAGGGCCGTAACACTGAAGCTTTCTTT 13 TRBJ1-1 few TRBV14 -
CASSQAGGYYGYTF TGCGCCAGCAGCCAAGCAGGGGGATACTATGGCTACACCTTC 14 TRBJ1-2 - TRBV4-3 TRBD1
CASSLAAAGGQNNEQFF TGTGCCAGCAGCTTGGCGGCGGCGGGAGGGCAGAACAATGAGCAGTTCTTC 17 TRBJ2-1 - TRBV7-3 TRBD2
CASSLGSGHNEKLFF TGCGCCAGCAGCTTGGGTTCTGGACATAATGAAAAACTGTTTTTT 15 TRBJ1-4 - TRBV5-1 -
CASSSRDRGLNGYTF TGTGCCAGCAGTTCGAGGGACAGGGGGCTGAATGGCTACACCTTC 15 TRBJ1-2 - TRBV28 TRBD1
CASSNPRSTPYNEQFF TGTGCCAGCAGCAACCCGCGGTCCACGCCCTACAATGAGCAGTTCTTC 16 TRBJ2-1 few TRBV7-9 -
CASSVDRDYEQYF TGCGCCAGCAGCGTTGACAGGGACTACGAGCAGTACTTC 13 TRBJ2-7 - TRBV5-1 TRBD1
CASSRGGTGTNYGYTF TGTGCCAGCAGCCGAGGGGGGACAGGGACAAACTATGGCTACACCTTC 16 TRBJ1-2 few TRBV7-9 TRBD1
CASSLTSGVADEQFF TGTGCCAGCAGCTTAACTAGCGGGGTAGCCGATGAGCAGTTCTTC 15 TRBJ2-1 - TRBV7-3 TRBD2
CASSPGQGPPDTQYF TGTGCCAGCAGTCCGGGACAAGGTCCCCCAGATACGCAGTATTTT 15 TRBJ2-3 - TRBV6-4 -
CASSAVNRVSGNTIYF TGCGCCAGCAGTGCCGTAAACAGGGTCTCTGGAAACACCATATATTTT 16 TRBJ1-3 few TRBV10-2 -